What follows are 20 T cell receptor beta chains derived from one specimen sequenced in a study of long-term antiretroviral therapy in people with HIV. Survey level was the resolution at which the v3.0 immunoSEQ assay ran. Measured with immunoSEQ multiplex PCR; TCRdb has only the in-frame clones, and not every one. The sample holds around 26,000 clones; 80% to 90% are singletons and the top ten take more than 2%. Sample: unsorted PBMCs, taken 3 years after starting antiretroviral therapy. These receptors all stem from a man aged 45 to 65 with HIV.

The gene calls are TRBV7-3 and TRBJ1-2; no reliable D call. This CDR3 spans 15 amino acids. Germline CDR1 SGHTA, CDR2 FQGTGA. Trimming removed 5 bases at V and 8 bases at J, with 21 bases between. CDR3 loop: CASSPLSAGSGGYTF. The CDR3 bases are TGTGCCAGCAGCCCTTTGAGTGCGGGCTCGGGCGGCTACACCTTC. Using reference TRBV7-3 and TRBJ1-2 for the parts outside the CDR3, the full variable domain is GAGVSQTPSNKVTEKGKYVELRCDPISGHTALYWYRQSLGQGPEFLIYFQGTGAADDSGLPNDRFFAVRPEGSVSTLKIQRTERGDSAVYLCASSPLSAGSGGYTFGSGTRLTVV.

The chain carries TRBV6-4 and TRBJ2-5; D possibly uses TRBD1 or TRBD2 (6 bases each). Germline lookup yields CDR1 MRHNA and CDR2 SNTAGT. CDR3 length equals 11 residues. CDR3 protein: CGRGSGVTQYF. CDR3 DNA: TGTGGGAGGGGGAGTGGTGTGACCCAGTACTTC.

The CDR3 region is CASSQEDGVGGTGELFF. The CDR3 DNA reads TGCGCCAGCAGCCAAGAGGACGGGGTGGGTGGCACCGGGGAGCTGTTTTTT. The V and J genes are TRBV4-3 and TRBJ2-2, with D perhaps TRBD2 (5 bases). V lost 0 bases and J lost 4, with 15 bases in between. The CDR3 spans 17 residues. The germline V gene encodes CDR1 LGHNA and CDR2 YSLEER.

The V and J genes are TRBV28 and TRBJ2-7; no firm D call. The V end was cut by 2 bases, the J end by 7 bases, with 6 bases between. The germline gives CDR1 MDHEN, CDR2 SYDVKM. CDR3 size: 11 residues. The CDR3 loop is CASSLIKEQYF. The CDR3 DNA follows: TGTGCCAGCAGTTTAATAAAAGAGCAGTACTTC.

The chain links TRBV6-5 to TRBJ2-7; the D gene is possibly TRBD1 (5 bases). Looked up from germline, CDR1 is MNHEY and CDR2 is SVGAGI. Trimming left V 2 bases short and J 6 bases short, with 5 bases between. This CDR3 has 11 residues. The CDR3 DNA sequence: TGTGCCAGCAGTTACCAGGGCGAGCAGTACTTC. Protein product: CASSYQGEQYF.

The rearrangement uses TRBV7-9 and TRBJ1-2, with a possible D match to TRBD1 (6 bases). This CDR3 is 18 amino acids long. V lost 2 bases to trimming and J lost 2 bases, with 21 bases between them. CDR1 is SEHNR, CDR2 FQNEAQ, per germline (reference sequence). CDR3 loop: CASSLRYGTPTLNYGYTF. The CDR3 region has the DNA TGTGCCAGCAGCTTAAGGTACGGGACACCCACGCTCAACTATGGCTACACCTTC. The full variable domain, rest sourced from reference TRBV7-9 and TRBJ1-2, is DTGVSQNPRHKITKRGQNVTFRCDPISEHNRLYWYRQTLGQGPEFLTYFQNEAQLEKSRLLSDRFSAERPKGSFSTLEIQRTEQGDSAMYLCASSLRYGTPTLNYGYTFGSGTRLTVV.

The chain is built from TRBV28 and TRBJ2-1; 11 nucleotides line up with TRBD1. Germline V gives CDR1 MDHEN, CDR2 SYDVKM. The CDR3 sequence is 17 residues long. V shed 3 bases, J shed 7 bases, and the junction held 11 bases outside the gene matches. The CDR3 region has the DNA TGTGCCAGCAGTTTTCAGTACCGGGACAGGGGGAAGAATGAGCAGTTCTTC. Amino acids: CASSFQYRDRGKNEQFF.

This clone was counted once. The chain employs TRBV5-1 and TRBJ2-1; tentatively, D is TRBD1 (5 bases). Trimming cost V 0 bases and J 7 bases, with 14 bases left between them. Germline loops: CDR1 SGHRS, CDR2 YFSETQ. The CDR3 is 15 residues long. The CDR3 sequence is CASSLALRQGNEQFF. The DNA of the CDR3 is TGCGCCAGCAGCTTGGCCTTAAGGCAGGGTAATGAGCAGTTCTTC. Together with reference TRBV5-1 and TRBJ2-1, the CDR3 gives the full variable domain: KAGVTQTPRYLIKTRGQQVTLSCSPISGHRSVSWYQQTPGQGLQFLFEYFSETQRNKGNFPGRFSGRQFSNSRSEMNVSTLELGDSALYLCASSLALRQGNEQFFGPGTRLTVL.

The CDR3 sequence is CASSGWDSQETQYF. In nucleotides, the CDR3 is TGTGCCAGCAGCGGGTGGGACTCCCAAGAGACCCAGTACTTC. The chain links TRBV28 to TRBJ2-5; the D gene is possibly TRBD2 (6 bases). V lost 6 bases and J 1 base, leaving 12 bases between the germline ends. This CDR3 has 14 residues. The V gene's germline CDR1 is MDHEN and CDR2 SYDVKM.

This clone was observed a single time. This chain joins TRBV27 and TRBJ2-5; TRBD1 matches 7 bases. Germline V gene sequence: CDR1 MNHEY, CDR2 SMNVEV (reference sequence). The CDR3 runs to 16 residues. The V gene end was trimmed by 5 bases and the J gene end by 5 bases; junction bases not matched to a gene: 14. CDR3 nucleotides: TGTGCCAGCAGTATGCTAGGACAGGCGGCGGGTGAGACCCAGTACTTC. This translates into CASSMLGQAAGETQYF.

The chain has TRBV7-9 and TRBJ2-1; the match to TRBD1 covers 7 bases. This CDR3 is built from 17 residues. Germline V gives CDR1 SEHNR, CDR2 FQNEAQ (reference sequence). V trimming: 5 bases; J trimming: 7 bases; junction bases outside the gene matches: 17. The DNA of the CDR3 is TGTGCCAGCAGCCAAGACTTTTGGGGGACAGTCCAGAATGAGCAGTTCTTC. This gives the protein CASSQDFWGTVQNEQFF. Supplemented by reference TRBV7-9 and TRBJ2-1, the full variable domain reads DTGVSQNPRHKITKRGQNVTFRCDPISEHNRLYWYRQTLGQGPEFLTYFQNEAQLEKSRLLSDRFSAERPKGSFSTLEIQRTEQGDSAMYLCASSQDFWGTVQNEQFFGPGTRLTVL.

The chain couples TRBV28 to TRBJ1-2; 9 nucleotides line up with TRBD1. The CDR3 runs to 16 residues. Looked up from germline, CDR1 is MDHEN and CDR2 is SYDVKM. J gave up 7 bases and V 6 bases, and 15 bases lay outside the gene matches. CDR3 sequence (DNA): TGTGCCAGCAGCTTAACAGGGGGCGTATTCGGGGGTGGCTACACCTTC. Residues: CASSLTGGVFGGGYTF.

V is TRBV19 and J is TRBJ1-5, with 8 bases matching TRBD1. The V gene end was trimmed by 5 bases and the J gene end by 0 bases; junction bases not matched to a gene: 9. The germline CDR1 and CDR2 sequences are LNHDA and SQIVND (reference sequence). This CDR3 has 17 amino acids. This CDR3 reads CASSPDRDPHSNQPQHF. The CDR3 DNA reads TGTGCCAGTAGTCCGGACAGGGATCCCCATAGCAATCAGCCCCAGCATTTT. The variable domain in full, with the rest retrieved from reference TRBV19 and TRBJ1-5, is DGGITQSPKYLFRKEGQNVTLSCEQNLNHDAMYWYRQDPGQGLRLIYYSQIVNDFQKGDIAEGYSVSREKKESFPLTVTSAQKNPTAFYLCASSPDRDPHSNQPQHFGDGTRLSIL.

In this sample, this clone turned up a few times. Since the CDR3 does not end with the conserved phenylalanine or tryptophan, this likely comes from a read error. No DNA is shown, since the ends of the CDR3 on it are uncertain; the CDR3 is the one TCRdb lists. This chain links TRBV21-1 with TRBJ1-3. TRBV21-1 has pseudogene status. The CDR3 is 10 residues long, counting both termini. CDR3 residues: CANRGTRQKS.

The chain joins TRBV25-1 to TRBJ1-1, with 11 bases lining up with TRBD1. Germline assignment: CDR1 MGHDK and CDR2 SYGVNS. The CDR3 covers 15 residues. J gave up 3 bases and V 3 bases, and 3 bases lay outside the gene matches. The CDR3 is CASSDGTGGDTEAFF. The CDR3 region has the DNA TGTGCCAGCAGTGATGGGACAGGGGGGGACACTGAAGCTTTCTTT.

This chain joins TRBV27 and TRBJ1-1; maybe TRBD1 (6 bases). Trimming stripped 5 bases from V and 5 bases from J, with 21 bases between. The CDR3 consists of 16 residues. Germline CDR1 reads MNHEY; CDR2 reads SMNVEV (reference sequence). For the CDR3, the DNA is TGTGCCAGCAGTGGAAGCGCCAGGGGAGATGGGACTGAAGCTTTCTTT. Translated: CASSGSARGDGTEAFF.

This clone has more than one count but fewer than ten. The rearrangement links TRBV12-5 to TRBJ2-2; 8 positions match TRBD1. Germline-derived CDR1 and CDR2 are LGHNT and FRNRAP. J lost 6 bases, V lost 4 bases, and 10 bases had no gene match. This CDR3 contains 16 residues. The DNA of the CDR3 is TGTGCTAGTGGTTCGAGGTCGGACAGGGCCGCCGGGGAGCTGTTTTTT. Protein sequence: CASGSRSDRAAGELFF.

A single count supports this clone. The chain links TRBV9 to TRBJ1-3; no clear D. V was shortened by 3 bases and J by 0 bases, with 13 bases between the two germline ends. Germline CDR1 reads SGDLS; CDR2 reads YYNGEE. There are 16 residues in the CDR3. Written as DNA, the CDR3 is TGTGCCAGCAGCGCAACCCCACTGAGCTCTGGAAACACCATATATTTT. This encodes CASSATPLSSGNTIYF.

The chain employs TRBV2 and TRBJ1-5; 7 bases match TRBD1. The CDR3 totals 14 residues. The ends lost 6 bases at V and 5 bases at J; junction bases unmatched: 7. Germline V gene data show CDR1 as SNHLY and CDR2 as FYNNEI. The CDR3: CASSPTGRYQPQHF. Here the CDR3 DNA reads TGTGCCAGCAGCCCGACAGGGAGGTATCAGCCCCAGCATTTT.

The chain joins TRBV2 to TRBJ2-5; D could derive from TRBD1 or TRBD2 (5 bases each). V shed 2 bases and J shed 5 bases, with 24 bases lying between them. In germline, CDR1 is SNHLY, CDR2 FYNNEI. This CDR3 contains 18 residues. CDR3 sequence: CASSESPPARGGRETQYF. The CDR3, as DNA: TGTGCCAGCAGTGAATCCCCCCCGGCGAGGGGCGGTAGGGAGACCCAGTACTTC.